This T cell receptor beta chain was sequenced for a study of Ad26.COV2.S vaccination and SARS-CoV-2 variants. Study-level background: Enrollment placed the donor in the COV1001 Ad26.COV2.S trial arm. Each vaccinee took Ad26.COV2.S intramuscularly, once or twice 56 days apart.

Treatment here: some 20 received Ad26.COV2.S at low or high dose, single or two shots; about five received placebo; per-sample allocation not given. Sampling occurred on day 63 after the first vaccine or placebo injection. V lost 3 bases, J lost 4 bases, and 4 bases stayed unmatched. Looked up from germline, CDR1 is SGHKS and CDR2 is YYEKEE (reference sequence). This CDR3 has 13 amino acids. Sequencing was performed with immunoSEQ multiplex PCR; in TCRdb, only in-frame clones are kept and a portion is missing. The table has under 600,000 clones, about 88% seen once. The sequencing here drew on peripheral blood, taken in a trial of Ad26.COV2.S vaccine versus placebo. The clonotype was recovered from a person between 18 and 65 years old who received the Ad26.COV2.S COVID-19 vaccine or a placebo. The V and J genes are TRBV5-5 and TRBJ2-7; 7 bases align to TRBD1. CDR3 coding DNA: TGTGCCAGCAGCTACCAGGGGGTGTACGAGCAGTACTTC. It is translated as CASSYQGVYEQYF.